Each of the 10 T cell receptor beta chains below was sequenced from the same sample in a study of T cells in women clearing cervical HPV infection. TCRdb keeps only in-frame clones here, not all; method: immunoSEQ multiplex PCR. The table gives 25,000 to 35,000 clones; the top ten clones make up 7.5% to 9.5% of it. Sample: blood buffy coat. Receptors were obtained from a woman between 18 and 70 years old with a cervical HPV16 infection that either progressed to CIN3+ or cleared (not recorded which).

Worth noting for this clone: From the germline J gene comes the end of the CDR3, since the read stops 3 residues before it. At the DNA level, this CDR3 is encoded by other sequences in the same sample as well. The genes are TRBV5-4 and TRBJ1-2; 7 bases match TRBD1. With 3 bases clipped from V and 4 bases from J, the junction kept 6 bases outside the gene matches. The CDR3 is 14 residues long. Per the germline V gene, CDR1 is SGHNT and CDR2 is YYREEE (reference sequence). The CDR3 bases that were read are TGTGCCAGCAGCTATACGGGACAGACCTATGGC. The encoded protein is CASSYTGQTYG. The entire CDR3 protein is CASSYTGQTYGYTF.

Worth noting for this clone: The CDR3 end lies 3 residues beyond the end of the read and is filled in from the germline J gene. The chain links TRBV5-1 to TRBJ2-3; 7 bases fit TRBD1. Per germline, CDR1 SGHRS and CDR2 YFSETQ. With V trimmed by 4 bases and J by 0 bases, 5 bases remained unmatched. This CDR3 region has 15 residues. Partial CDR3 DNA: TGCGCCAGCAGCAGAGGGACAGTAAGCACAGATACG. Protein product: CASSRGTVSTDT. From start to end, the CDR3 is CASSRGTVSTDTQYF. Filled out from reference TRBV5-1 and TRBJ2-3, the complete variable domain reads KAGVTQTPRYLIKTRGQQVTLSCSPISGHRSVSWYQQTPGQGLQFLFEYFSETQRNKGNFPGRFSGRQFSNSRSEMNVSTLELGDSALYLCASSRGTVSTDTQYFGPGTRLTVL.

For this clone: The read comes to an end 3 residues before the CDR3 does, leaving the germline J gene to fill in the end. The rearrangement joins TRBV18 to TRBJ1-2, with TRBD1 identical over 7 bases. Germline loops: CDR1 KGHSH, CDR2 LQKENI. The CDR3 loop spans 15 amino acids. The sequenced CDR3 bases are TGTGCCAGCTCACAGCGAGGGGGCTCCTACAATGAC. It translates to CASSQRGGSYND. The whole CDR3 reads CASSQRGGSYNDYTF.

For this clone: The read terminates 3 residues ahead of where the CDR3 ends, so the germline J gene completes it. This rearrangement joins TRBV7-9 to TRBJ2-3; tentatively, D is TRBD1 (6 bases). CDR1 and CDR2 (germline): SEHNR, FQNEAQ (reference sequence). The CDR3 has 14 amino acids. Partial CDR3 DNA: TGTGCCAGCAGCTCGAGGACAGAGAATCAGCCG. Translated: CASSSRTENQP. The CDR3 reads in full as CASSSRTENQPQYF.

Note on this clone: The read terminates 3 residues before the CDR3 end, so the remaining end is supplied by the germline J gene. The chain carries TRBV19 and TRBJ2-2; 9 nucleotides align to TRBD1. The CDR3 consists of 14 residues. V dropped 4 bases and J dropped 6; count of bases not matched to a gene: 3. CDR1 LNHDA and CDR2 SQIVND come from the germline V gene (reference sequence). The part of the CDR3 DNA that was read is TGTGCCAGTAGTACATACAGGGGGCCCGGGGAG. Protein product: CASSTYRGPGE. The CDR3, in full, reads CASSTYRGPGELFF.

Concerning this clone: At one of its ends the junction is not consistent with the germline gene, which may arise from a read error. The read finishes 3 residues shy of the CDR3 end, and the germline J gene is used to complete it. The genes are TRBV20-1 and TRBJ2-3, with 10 bases that match TRBD2. The CDR3 length is 16 residues. Germline-derived CDR1 and CDR2 are DFQATT and SNEGSKA (reference sequence). The sequenced CDR3 bases are TGCAGTGTTAGAACTAAGACTAGCGGGAGCACAGATACG. It encodes CSVRTKTSGSTDT. From start to end, the CDR3 is CSVRTKTSGSTDTQYF.

A remark on this clone: The DNA ends 3 residues before the CDR3 does, and the rest of the CDR3 is filled in from the germline J gene. This chain joins TRBV5-1 and TRBJ1-3; perhaps TRBD1 as D (5 bases). V lost 0 bases to trimming and J lost 9 bases, with 13 bases between them. Looked up from germline, CDR1 is SGHRS and CDR2 is YFSETQ. The CDR3 runs 14 residues. CDR3 loop: CASSLDWGDPTIYF. The covered CDR3 bases are TGCGCCAGCAGCTTGGACTGGGGGGATCCCACC.

On this clone: The read ends 3 residues early relative to the CDR3; the germline J gene fills the gap. The chain joins TRBV5-1 to TRBJ2-1; 10 nucleotides match TRBD2. The CDR3 is made up of 15 amino acids. Per the germline V gene, CDR1 is SGHRS and CDR2 is YFSETQ. Trimming removed 0 bases from V and 6 bases from J; junction bases left unmatched: 3. The CDR3 DNA, read in part, is TGCGCCAGCAGCTTGGCCGCTAGCGGGAGCAATGAG. Its translation: CASSLAASGSNE. The entire CDR3 reads CASSLAASGSNEQFF.

Worth noting for this clone: The read finishes 3 residues shy of the CDR3 end, and the germline J gene is used to complete it. The rearrangement joins TRBV7-6 to TRBJ2-1; 13 nucleotides align to TRBD2. The junction had 3 bases not matched to a gene; V was cut back by 4 bases and J by 6 bases. From germline, CDR1 is SGHVS and CDR2 FNYEAQ. CDR3 length: 15 amino acids. The sequenced CDR3 bases are TGTGCCAGCAGCTCCGGACTAGCGGGGGCCAATGAG. Translated: CASSSGLAGANE. The complete CDR3 reads CASSSGLAGANEQFF.

Note on this clone: The read finishes 3 residues shy of the CDR3 end, and the germline J gene is used to complete it. The identical CDR3 is also encoded by other nucleotide sequences in the sample. This chain joins TRBV5-1 and TRBJ2-2; D not certain. The CDR3 covers 16 residues. Germline-derived CDR1 and CDR2 are SGHRS and YFSETQ. V shed 1 base and J shed 4 bases, with 14 bases lying between them. Here the CDR3 reads CASSLRKTGGTGELFF. The part of the CDR3 DNA that was read is TGCGCCAGCAGCTTGCGAAAGACGGGTGGCACCGGGGAG.